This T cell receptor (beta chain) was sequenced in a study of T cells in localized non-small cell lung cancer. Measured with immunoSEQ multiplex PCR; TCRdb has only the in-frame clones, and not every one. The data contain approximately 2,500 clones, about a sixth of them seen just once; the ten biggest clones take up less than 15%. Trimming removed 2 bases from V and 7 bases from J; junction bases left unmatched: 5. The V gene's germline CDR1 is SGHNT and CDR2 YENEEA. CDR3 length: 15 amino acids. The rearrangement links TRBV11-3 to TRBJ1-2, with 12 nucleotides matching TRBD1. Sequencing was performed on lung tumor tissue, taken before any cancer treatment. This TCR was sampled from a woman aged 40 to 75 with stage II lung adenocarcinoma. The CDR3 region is CASSLMGQGASGYTF. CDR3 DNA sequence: TGTGCCAGCAGCTTAATGGGACAGGGGGCAAGTGGCTACACCTTC.